The 18 T cell receptor beta chains listed next were all sequenced from one sample in a study of cytomegalovirus exposure and HLA in healthy donors. This PCR relied on a set of 60 Vbeta primers and 13 Jbeta primers. Profiled with immunoSEQ multiplex PCR; TCRdb holds only in-frame clones, not every one. Here the sample spans hundreds of thousands of clones, 85% to 90% being singletons. Input material: PBMCs. These receptors originate from a woman between 18 and 29 years old in good health and CMV-seronegative.

This clone has just one count. The chain employs TRBV6-1 and TRBJ2-3; TRBD1 matches at 8 bases. The CDR3 loop spans 16 amino acids. The germline V gene encodes CDR1 MNHNS and CDR2 SASEGT. J lost 6 bases, V lost 4 bases, and 12 bases had no gene match. Here the CDR3 DNA reads TGTGCCAGCAGTGCAGACAGGGGACCGGGGTTGGATACGCAGTATTTT. It translates to CASSADRGPGLDTQYF.

The V call is TRBV5-1, the J call TRBJ1-1; no firm D call. CDR3 length equals 14 residues. Looked up from germline, CDR1 is SGHRS and CDR2 is YFSETQ. V dropped 0 bases and J dropped 1 base, with 7 bases sitting between them. The CDR3 DNA reads as TGCGCCAGCAGCTTGGACAGAACGAACACTGAAGCTTTCTTT. Translation: CASSLDRTNTEAFF. Filled out from reference TRBV5-1 and TRBJ1-1, the complete variable domain reads KAGVTQTPRYLIKTRGQQVTLSCSPISGHRSVSWYQQTPGQGLQFLFEYFSETQRNKGNFPGRFSGRQFSNSRSEMNVSTLELGDSALYLCASSLDRTNTEAFFGQGTRLTVV.

This chain uses TRBV6-6 with TRBJ2-2, with TRBD2 as a possible D gene (5 bases). This CDR3 has 16 residues. Germline V CDR1 and CDR2: MNHNY, SVGAGI (reference sequence). Between the trimmed V and J ends, which lost 5 bases and 3 bases, there was a span of 16 bases. CDR3 loop: CASSPGLGRDTGELFF. The CDR3 region has the DNA TGTGCCAGCAGTCCAGGACTGGGTCGGGACACCGGGGAGCTGTTTTTT.

V and J are TRBV19 and TRBJ1-1; 8 bases fit TRBD1. This CDR3 is built from 14 residues. Germline CDR1 reads LNHDA; CDR2 reads SQIVND (reference sequence). The trim removed 5 bases at V and 1 base at J, leaving 3 bases unmatched. The CDR3 loop reads CASSSGTGNTEAFF. CDR3 DNA sequence: TGTGCCAGTAGTTCGGGGACAGGGAACACTGAAGCTTTCTTT.

The rearrangement uses TRBV10-3 and TRBJ2-6, with 7 bases lining up with TRBD1. Germline CDR1 reads ENHRY; CDR2 reads SYGVKD. J lost 0 bases, V lost 11 bases, and 10 bases had no gene match. The CDR3 runs to 16 residues. CDR3 bases: TGTGCCGCTACGGGACAGCTCCCCTCTGGGGCCAACGTCCTGACTTTC. Its protein is CAATGQLPSGANVLTF.

The chain is built from TRBV19 and TRBJ2-7, with D possibly TRBD2 on 5 matching bases. This CDR3 comprises 14 residues. CDR1 is LNHDA and CDR2 is SQIVND in the germline V gene (reference sequence). Between the trimmed V and J ends, which lost 1 base and 2 bases, there was a span of 9 bases. The CDR3 reads CASSIGKEAYEQYF. In DNA, the CDR3 is TGTGCCAGTAGTATAGGAAAGGAGGCCTACGAGCAGTACTTC.

This chain joins TRBV5-1 and TRBJ2-2; 8 bases align to TRBD1. The CDR3 runs 17 residues. V shed 4 bases and J 6 bases; nucleotides not matched to a gene: 14. CDR1 SGHRS and CDR2 YFSETQ come from the germline V gene. CDR3 sequence reads: CASSGGRPGTGPGELFF. The CDR3 nucleotides read TGCGCCAGCAGCGGGGGAAGGCCCGGGACAGGTCCCGGGGAGCTGTTTTTT.

Turning to this clone: The DNA is omitted, as the CDR3 cannot be located on it reliably, and the CDR3 follows TCRdb's listing. This chain links TRBV6-1 with TRBJ2-3; TRBD2 is the table's D call and was not checked against the DNA. With termini counted, the CDR3 has 15 amino acids. The germline CDR1 and CDR2 sequences are MNHNS and SASEGT. CDR3 residues: CASSVGAGALYREYF.

This clone appeared a few times. The chain couples TRBV13 to TRBJ1-2, with 8 bases lining up with TRBD1. V was pared by 1 base and J by 4 bases, with 8 bases of the junction left unmatched. The CDR3 runs to 16 residues. The germline V gene encodes CDR1 PRHDT and CDR2 FYEKMQ (reference sequence). The CDR3 here is CASSLAGQAASYGYTF. The CDR3 coding sequence is TGTGCCAGCAGCTTAGCGGGACAGGCAGCCTCCTATGGCTACACCTTC.

This CDR3 is CASSISVSNQPQHF. The CDR3 nucleotides are TGTGCCAGTAGTATCTCGGTTAGCAATCAGCCCCAGCATTTT. The chain combines TRBV19 with TRBJ1-5; no clear D gene. Germline V CDR1 and CDR2: LNHDA, SQIVND (reference sequence). The CDR3 covers 14 residues. Trimming took 3 bases from V and 0 from J, leaving 6 bases between them.

The gene calls are TRBV11-2 and TRBJ1-1, with 7 positions matching TRBD1. There are 13 residues in the CDR3. With V trimmed by 5 bases and J by 6 bases, 6 bases remained unmatched. Germline CDR1 SGHAT, CDR2 FQNNGV. CDR3 DNA: TGTGCCAGCAGCACCGACAGGGTCCCTGAAGCTTTCTTT. This translates into CASSTDRVPEAFF.

This sequence joins TRBV5-4 and TRBJ1-2; unclear D gene. The CDR3 contains 14 residues. Germline V CDR1 and CDR2: SGHNT, YYREEE (reference sequence). With 0 bases removed from V and 2 bases from J, the gap between germline ends came to 8 bases. The DNA for the CDR3 is TGTGCCAGCAGCTTGGGAGCGGGGAACTATGGCTACACCTTC. Translated, it gives CASSLGAGNYGYTF.

The chain joins TRBV6-5 to TRBJ2-5; D might be TRBD1 (5 bases). The J call may be wrong; the DNA end is better matched by TRBJ2-7. Germline V gene sequence: CDR1 MNHEY, CDR2 SVGAGI. The CDR3 loop spans 15 amino acids. CDR3 coding DNA: TGTGCCAGCAGGAGCAGGGAAGGGGCCACCTACGAGCAGTACTTC. This encodes CASRSREGATYEQYF.

The J gene is TRBJ1-5, the V gene TRBV19; no clear D gene. Germline CDR1 is LNHDA and CDR2 is SQIVND (reference sequence). V lost 1 base, J lost 6 bases, and 7 bases lay in between. CDR3 length equals 13 residues. This CDR3 reads CASSIVTGQPQHF. The CDR3, as DNA: TGTGCCAGTAGTATAGTGACGGGTCAGCCCCAGCATTTT.

The chain is built from TRBV7-5 and TRBJ1-1; TRBD1, the D gene given by the table, was not confirmed from the DNA. TRBV7-5 is classified as a pseudogene. CDR3 size: 13 residues. CDR3 protein: CARKSLPRQTAFF. CDR3 coding DNA: TGTGCCAGAAAAAGTTTGCCAAGACAGACGGCTTTCTTT.

To note about this clone: Sequence at one end of the junction differs from germline and may be a read error. CDR3 region: CSSSLVSQGNEKLFF. CDR3 nucleotide sequence: TGTTCCAGCAGCTTAGTGAGCCAGGGGAATGAAAAACTGTTTTTT. The chain carries TRBV7-9 and TRBJ1-4, with D possibly matching TRBD1 (6 bases). This CDR3 has 15 amino acids. Germline-derived CDR1 and CDR2 are SEHNR and FQNEAQ (reference sequence).

About this clone: The sample has other DNA sequences that encode this CDR3 too. The chain is built from TRBV7-8 and TRBJ2-7, with D uncertain. This CDR3 region has 14 residues. V gave up 1 base and J gave up 2 bases, with 9 bases separating them. Per germline, CDR1 SGHVS and CDR2 FQNEAQ. CDR3 region: CASSLVGQAYEQYF. As DNA, the CDR3 is TGTGCCAGCAGCTTAGTGGGCCAGGCCTACGAGCAGTACTTC.

This clone was seen only once. The V gene is TRBV6-5, the J gene TRBJ2-7; 7 bases map to TRBD1. The ends lost 7 bases at V and 5 bases at J; junction bases unmatched: 2. Germline CDR1 reads MNHEY; CDR2 reads SVGAGI. The CDR3 has 11 amino acids. The CDR3 region is CASTQGNEQYF. CDR3 sequence (DNA): TGTGCCAGCACACAGGGGAACGAGCAGTACTTC.